This T cell receptor beta chain was found in a study of blood T cell repertoires in COVID-19. Overall study: The analysed material was cDNA or gDNA that came from T cells, B-cell-depleted T cells, or PBMCs.

Between the trimmed V and J ends, which lost 5 bases and 5 bases, there was a span of 12 bases. The CDR3 is made up of 13 amino acids. Germline CDR1 is MNHEY and CDR2 is SVGAGI. Authors' analysis steps: Amplification from reference gene primers served as the basis for estimated nucleated cell counts. TCRdb's table, derived via immunoSEQ multiplex PCR, lists solely in-frame clones and lacks some. The DNA was the basis for D and trimming; V, J and clone size are from that table. The sample has about 210,000 clones; approximately 80% are singletons. This receptor was obtained from a man aged 25 to 40 with acute COVID-19. The chain links TRBV6-5 to TRBJ1-2; D remains unclear. The specimen was PBMCs or T cells enriched from blood (not recorded which). CDR3 bases: TGTGCCAGCAGTCGGGAAGGTCGGTATGGCTACACCTTC. Translating it yields CASSREGRYGYTF.